The 12 T cell receptor beta chains given below trace back to one sample, sequenced in a study of control samples from healthy donors and cancer patients. Using immunoSEQ multiplex PCR, the repertoire was profiled, and TCRdb retains in-frame clones only, with some absent. The sample lists 150,000 to 170,000 clones, 94% occurring once. The sequenced sample consisted of blood. The receptor source for this set is a man in his forties in good health.

As to this clone: The junction differs from germline at one of its ends, possibly a read error. V gene TRBV19 combines with J gene TRBJ1-2, with 9 bases that match TRBD1. The CDR3 is 16 residues long. From germline, CDR1 is LNHDA and CDR2 SQIVND (reference sequence). The DNA for the CDR3 is TGTGCCAGTAGTCCCCGACAGGGGGTCTCTAAGTATGGCTACACCTTC. It yields the protein CASSPRQGVSKYGYTF.

The chain combines TRBV18 with TRBJ1-2, with D maybe TRBD1 (5 bases). Germline V gene data show CDR1 as KGHSH and CDR2 as LQKENI. V was trimmed by 3 bases and J by 6 bases, leaving 11 bases between them. The CDR3 is 13 amino acids. CDR3 sequence reads: CASSPGSTDGYTF. The CDR3 nucleotides are TGTGCCAGCTCACCGGGTTCGACAGATGGCTACACCTTC.

This clone was counted a few times. The rearrangement joins TRBV7-9 to TRBJ2-4, with unresolved D. Trimming shortened V by 4 bases and J by 0 bases, and 13 bases separated the two germline ends. The CDR3 is 16 amino acids. In germline, CDR1 is SEHNR, CDR2 FQNEAQ (reference sequence). CDR3 sequence (DNA): TGTGCCAGCAGCTCGACTCTACAACTAGCCAAAAACATTCAGTACTTC. It is translated as CASSSTLQLAKNIQYF.

The V gene is TRBV5-1, the J gene TRBJ1-1, with no clear D. CDR1 is SGHRS, CDR2 YFSETQ, per germline. Trimming removed 4 bases at V and 5 bases at J, with 21 bases between. CDR3 length: 16 residues. DNA of the CDR3: TGCGCCAGCAGCCGCCACGCCTTCGGGTTGTGGACTGAAGCTTTCTTT. This gives the protein CASSRHAFGLWTEAFF.

The genes are TRBV6-5 and TRBJ2-7; tentatively, D is TRBD1 (6 bases). V gave up 4 bases and J gave up 2 bases, with 12 bases separating them. The CDR3 runs 14 residues. The germline V gene encodes CDR1 MNHEY and CDR2 SVGAGI. This chain's CDR3 is CASSFDRRTYEQYF. DNA of the CDR3: TGTGCCAGCAGTTTTGACAGGCGAACCTACGAGCAGTACTTC.

This sequence joins TRBV6-5 and TRBJ1-2, with unresolved D. V gave up 2 bases and J gave up 5 bases, with 12 bases separating them. Germline CDR1 is MNHEY and CDR2 is SVGAGI. The CDR3 consists of 14 residues. The CDR3 sequence: CASSYSSDRYGYTF. CDR3 DNA sequence: TGTGCCAGCAGTTACAGCTCGGACCGATATGGCTACACCTTC.

DNA of the CDR3: TGTGCCAGCAGCTCCGTGGGAGCGGGGGGGCTCTACGAGCAGTACTTC. It codes for CASSSVGAGGLYEQYF. The chain carries TRBV5-6 and TRBJ2-7; 10 bases match TRBD2. V shed 3 bases and J 3 bases; nucleotides not matched to a gene: 9. Germline-derived CDR1 and CDR2 are SGHDT and YYEEEE. The CDR3 length is 16 residues.

The chain joins TRBV7-9 to TRBJ1-2; TRBD1 might be the D (6 bases). The V and J ends lost 4 bases and 3 bases respectively, with 15 bases between them. Germline V CDR1 and CDR2: SEHNR, FQNEAQ (reference sequence). The length of the CDR3 is 15 residues. The CDR3 DNA sequence: TGTGCCAGCAGCTCCACAGGGTCGACGGACTATGGCTACACCTTC. Translating it yields CASSSTGSTDYGYTF.

The chain uses TRBV19 and TRBJ1-5; 8 bases fit TRBD1. The junction had 5 bases not matched to a gene; V was cut back by 7 bases and J by 0 bases. Per germline, CDR1 LNHDA and CDR2 SQIVND (reference sequence). CDR3 size: 15 residues. The CDR3 loop is CASNPTGASNQPQHF. CDR3 DNA sequence: TGTGCCAGTAACCCGACAGGGGCTAGCAATCAGCCCCAGCATTTT.

J is TRBJ1-1 and V is TRBV5-5, with D unresolved. CDR1 is SGHKS, CDR2 YYEKEE, per germline (reference sequence). V was cut by 0 bases and J by 3 bases, with 3 bases left in between. The CDR3 contains 12 residues. The CDR3 sequence is CASSLGHTEAFF. CDR3 DNA sequence: TGTGCCAGCAGCTTGGGCCACACTGAAGCTTTCTTT.

This clone has just one count. The V call is TRBV4-1, the J call TRBJ1-1; tentative D call: TRBD1 (5 bases). The CDR3 contains 14 residues. The germline gives CDR1 MGHRA, CDR2 YSYEKL. The ends were cut back, 4 bases at V and 0 bases at J, with 9 bases in the middle. As DNA, the CDR3 is TGCGCCAGCAGCCGAGACAGCCTGAACACTGAAGCTTTCTTT. Its protein is CASSRDSLNTEAFF.

The chain combines TRBV10-3 with TRBJ1-3; TRBD1 might be the D (5 bases). V was clipped by 7 bases and J by 0 bases, with 13 bases between them. Germline values: CDR1 ENHRY, CDR2 SYGVKD. The CDR3 has 15 amino acids. The CDR3 reads CAITETGGSGNTIYF. The CDR3 DNA follows: TGTGCCATCACCGAGACTGGGGGCTCTGGAAACACCATATATTTT.